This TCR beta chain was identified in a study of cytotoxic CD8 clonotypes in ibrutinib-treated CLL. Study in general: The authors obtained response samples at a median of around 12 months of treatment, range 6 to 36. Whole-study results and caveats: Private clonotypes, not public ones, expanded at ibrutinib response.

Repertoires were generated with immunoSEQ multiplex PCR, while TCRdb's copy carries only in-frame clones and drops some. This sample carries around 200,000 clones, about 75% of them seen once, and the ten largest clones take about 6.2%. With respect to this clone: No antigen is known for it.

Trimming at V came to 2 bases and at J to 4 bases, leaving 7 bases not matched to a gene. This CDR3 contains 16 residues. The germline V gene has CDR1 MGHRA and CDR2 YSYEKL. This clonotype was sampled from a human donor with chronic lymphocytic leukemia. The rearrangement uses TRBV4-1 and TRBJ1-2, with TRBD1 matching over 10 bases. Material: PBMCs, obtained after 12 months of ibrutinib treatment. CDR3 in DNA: TGCGCCAGCAGCCAAACCCCGGGACAGGGGCTCTATGGCTACACCTTC. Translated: CASSQTPGQGLYGYTF.